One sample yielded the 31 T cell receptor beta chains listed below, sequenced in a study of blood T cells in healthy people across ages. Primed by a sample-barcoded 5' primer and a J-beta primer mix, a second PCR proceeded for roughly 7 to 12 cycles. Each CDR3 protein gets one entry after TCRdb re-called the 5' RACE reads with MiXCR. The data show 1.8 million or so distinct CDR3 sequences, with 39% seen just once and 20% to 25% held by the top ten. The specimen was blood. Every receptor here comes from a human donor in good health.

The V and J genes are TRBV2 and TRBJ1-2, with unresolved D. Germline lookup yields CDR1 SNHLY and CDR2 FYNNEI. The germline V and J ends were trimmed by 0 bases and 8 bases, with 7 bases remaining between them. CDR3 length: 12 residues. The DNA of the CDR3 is TGTGCCAGCAGTGAAGCGGAGGGAGGCTACACCTTC. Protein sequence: CASSEAEGGYTF.

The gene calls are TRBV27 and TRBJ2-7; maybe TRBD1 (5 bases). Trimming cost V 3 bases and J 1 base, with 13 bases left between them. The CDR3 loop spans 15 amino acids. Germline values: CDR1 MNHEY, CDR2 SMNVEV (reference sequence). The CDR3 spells CASSLQGIHSYEQYF. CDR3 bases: TGTGCCAGCAGTTTGCAGGGAATCCATTCCTACGAGCAGTACTTC.

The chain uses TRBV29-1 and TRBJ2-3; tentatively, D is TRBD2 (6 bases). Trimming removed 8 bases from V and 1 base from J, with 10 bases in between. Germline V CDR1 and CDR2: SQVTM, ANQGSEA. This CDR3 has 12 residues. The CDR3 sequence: CSSGDGTDTQYF. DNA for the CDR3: TGCAGCTCGGGGGATGGCACAGATACGCAGTATTTT.

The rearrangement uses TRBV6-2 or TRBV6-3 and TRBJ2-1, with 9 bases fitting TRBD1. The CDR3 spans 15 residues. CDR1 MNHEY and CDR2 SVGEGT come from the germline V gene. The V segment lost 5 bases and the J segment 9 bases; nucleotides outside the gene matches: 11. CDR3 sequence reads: CASSGNRGLTSEQFF. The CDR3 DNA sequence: TGTGCCAGCAGTGGGAACAGGGGGCTGACGAGTGAGCAGTTCTTC.

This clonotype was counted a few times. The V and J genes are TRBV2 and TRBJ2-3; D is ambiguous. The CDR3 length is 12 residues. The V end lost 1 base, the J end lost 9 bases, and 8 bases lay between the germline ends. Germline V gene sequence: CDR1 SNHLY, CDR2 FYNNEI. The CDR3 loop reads CASSEVGSTQYF. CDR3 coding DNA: TGTGCCAGCAGTGAAGTGGGGTCCACGCAGTATTTT. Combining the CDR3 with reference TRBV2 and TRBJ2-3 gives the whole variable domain EPEVTQTPSHQVTQMGQEVILRCVPISNHLYFYWYRQILGQKVEFLVSFYNNEISEKSEIFDDQFSVERPDGSNFTLKIRSTKLEDSAMYFCASSEVGSTQYFGPGTRLTVL.

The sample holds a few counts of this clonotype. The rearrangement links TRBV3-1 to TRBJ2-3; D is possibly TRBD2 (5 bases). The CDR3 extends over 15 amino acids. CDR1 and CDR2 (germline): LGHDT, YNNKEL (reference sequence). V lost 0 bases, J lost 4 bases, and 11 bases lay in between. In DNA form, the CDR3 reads TGTGCCAGCAGCCAAGACGGAGAGGGCCCAGATACGCAGTATTTT. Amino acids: CASSQDGEGPDTQYF.

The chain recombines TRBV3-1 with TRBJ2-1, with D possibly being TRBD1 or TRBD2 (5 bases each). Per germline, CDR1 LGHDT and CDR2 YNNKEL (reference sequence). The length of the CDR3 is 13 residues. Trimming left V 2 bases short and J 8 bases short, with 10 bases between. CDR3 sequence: CASSQSRDDEQFF. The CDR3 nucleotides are TGTGCCAGCAGCCAATCTAGGGACGATGAGCAGTTCTTC.

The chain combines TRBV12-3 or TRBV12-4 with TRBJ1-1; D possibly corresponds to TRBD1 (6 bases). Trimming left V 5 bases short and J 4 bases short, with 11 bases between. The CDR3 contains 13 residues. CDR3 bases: TGTGCCAGCAGTAAAACAGGGCGCACTGAAGCTTTCTTT. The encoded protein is CASSKTGRTEAFF.

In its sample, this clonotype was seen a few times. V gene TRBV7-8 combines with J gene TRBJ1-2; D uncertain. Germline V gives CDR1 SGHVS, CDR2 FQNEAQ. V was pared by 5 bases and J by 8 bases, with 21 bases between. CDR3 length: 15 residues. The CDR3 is CASSPVGIGRWGYTF. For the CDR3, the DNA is TGTGCCAGCAGCCCCGTCGGGATCGGGCGTTGGGGCTACACCTTC. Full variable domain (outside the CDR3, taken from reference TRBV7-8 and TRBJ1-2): GAGVSQSPRYKVAKRGQDVALRCDPISGHVSLFWYQQALGQGPEFLTYFQNEAQLDKSGLPSDRFFAERPEGSVSTLKIQRTQQEDSAVYLCASSPVGIGRWGYTFGSGTRLTVV.

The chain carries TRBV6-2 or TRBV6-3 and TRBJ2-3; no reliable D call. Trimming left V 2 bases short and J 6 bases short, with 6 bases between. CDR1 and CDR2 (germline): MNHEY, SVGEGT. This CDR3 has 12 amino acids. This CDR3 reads CASSYGWDTQYF. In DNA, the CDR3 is TGTGCCAGCAGTTACGGATGGGATACGCAGTATTTT.

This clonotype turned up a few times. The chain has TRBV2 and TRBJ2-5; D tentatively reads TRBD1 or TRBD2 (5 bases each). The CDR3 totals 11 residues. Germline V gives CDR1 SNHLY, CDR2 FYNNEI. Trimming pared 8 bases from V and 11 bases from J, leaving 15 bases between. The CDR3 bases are TGTGCCAGCGGGACCGACGGGGAGCAGTACTTC. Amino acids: CASGTDGEQYF. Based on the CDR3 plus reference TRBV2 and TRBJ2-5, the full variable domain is EPEVTQTPSHQVTQMGQEVILRCVPISNHLYFYWYRQILGQKVEFLVSFYNNEISEKSEIFDDQFSVERPDGSNFTLKIRSTKLEDSAMYFCASGTDGEQYFGPGTRLLVL.

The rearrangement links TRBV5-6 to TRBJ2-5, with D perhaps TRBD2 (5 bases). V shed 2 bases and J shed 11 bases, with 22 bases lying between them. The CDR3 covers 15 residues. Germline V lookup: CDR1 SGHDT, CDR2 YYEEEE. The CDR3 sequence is CASSFYFTDTREQYF. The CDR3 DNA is TGTGCCAGCAGCTTTTATTTTACTGATACAAGGGAGCAGTACTTC.

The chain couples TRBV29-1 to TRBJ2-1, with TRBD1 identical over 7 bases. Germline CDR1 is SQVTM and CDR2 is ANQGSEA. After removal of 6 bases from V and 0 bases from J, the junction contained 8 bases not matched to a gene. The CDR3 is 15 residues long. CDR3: CSVLIGGDSYNEQFF. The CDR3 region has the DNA TGCAGCGTCCTAATAGGGGGCGACTCCTACAATGAGCAGTTCTTC.

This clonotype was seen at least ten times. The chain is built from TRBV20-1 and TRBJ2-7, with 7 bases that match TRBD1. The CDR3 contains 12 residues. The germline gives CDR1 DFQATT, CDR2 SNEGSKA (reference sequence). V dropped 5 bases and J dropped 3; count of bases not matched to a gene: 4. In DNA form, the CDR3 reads TGCAGTGCTTCGGGACAGAGCTACGAGCAGTACTTC. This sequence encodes CSASGQSYEQYF.

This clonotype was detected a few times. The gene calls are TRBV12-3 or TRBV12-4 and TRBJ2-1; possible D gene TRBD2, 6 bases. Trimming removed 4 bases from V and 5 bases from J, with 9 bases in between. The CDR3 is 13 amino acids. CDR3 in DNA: TGTGCCAGCAGTTCCGGGACTCACAATGAGCAGTTCTTC. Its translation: CASSSGTHNEQFF.

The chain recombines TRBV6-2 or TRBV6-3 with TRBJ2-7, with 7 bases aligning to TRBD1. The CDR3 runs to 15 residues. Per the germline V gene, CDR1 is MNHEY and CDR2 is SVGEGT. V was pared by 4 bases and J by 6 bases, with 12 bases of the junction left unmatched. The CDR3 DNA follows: TGTGCCAGCAGTTCCCCCGGGCAGGGGGTTCGCGAGCAGTACTTC. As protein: CASSSPGQGVREQYF.

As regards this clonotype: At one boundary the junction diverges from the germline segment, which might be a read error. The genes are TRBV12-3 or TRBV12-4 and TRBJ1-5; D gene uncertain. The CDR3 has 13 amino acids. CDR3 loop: CAGSFSSDQPQHF. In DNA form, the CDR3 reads TGTGCCGGCAGTTTTAGTTCGGATCAGCCCCAGCATTTT.

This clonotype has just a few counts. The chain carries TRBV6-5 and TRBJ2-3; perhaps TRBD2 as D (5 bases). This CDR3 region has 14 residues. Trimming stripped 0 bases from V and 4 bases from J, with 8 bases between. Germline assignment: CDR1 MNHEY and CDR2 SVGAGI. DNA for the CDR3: TGTGCCAGCAGTTACTCGTCTAGCCCAGATACGCAGTATTTT. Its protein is CASSYSSSPDTQYF.

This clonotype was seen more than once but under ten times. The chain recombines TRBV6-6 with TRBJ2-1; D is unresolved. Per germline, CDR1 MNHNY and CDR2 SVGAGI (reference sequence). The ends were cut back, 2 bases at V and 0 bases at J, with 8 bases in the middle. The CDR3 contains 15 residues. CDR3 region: CASSYGMSSYNEQFF. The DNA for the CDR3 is TGTGCCAGCAGTTACGGGATGAGCTCCTACAATGAGCAGTTCTTC.

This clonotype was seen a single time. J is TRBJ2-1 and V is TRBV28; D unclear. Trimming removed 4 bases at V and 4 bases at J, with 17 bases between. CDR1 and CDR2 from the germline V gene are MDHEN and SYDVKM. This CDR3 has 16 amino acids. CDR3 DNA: TGTGCCAGCAGTTCGTCATCATTCCCCACTTACAATGAGCAGTTCTTC. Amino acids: CASSSSSFPTYNEQFF.

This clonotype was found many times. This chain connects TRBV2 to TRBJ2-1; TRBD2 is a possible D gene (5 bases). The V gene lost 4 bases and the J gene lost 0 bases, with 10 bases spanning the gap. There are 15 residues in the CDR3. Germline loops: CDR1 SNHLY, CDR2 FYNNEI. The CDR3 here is CASSVQDFSYNEQFF. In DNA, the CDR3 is TGTGCCAGCAGTGTTCAGGACTTCTCCTACAATGAGCAGTTCTTC.

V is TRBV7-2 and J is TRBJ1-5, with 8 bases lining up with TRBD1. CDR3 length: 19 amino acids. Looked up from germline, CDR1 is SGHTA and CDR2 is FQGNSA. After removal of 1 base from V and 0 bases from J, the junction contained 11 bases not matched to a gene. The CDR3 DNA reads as TGTGCCAGCAGCTTAGGGGCAGGGGGCCTAGGTTCTAGCAATCAGCCCCAGCATTTT. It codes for CASSLGAGGLGSSNQPQHF.

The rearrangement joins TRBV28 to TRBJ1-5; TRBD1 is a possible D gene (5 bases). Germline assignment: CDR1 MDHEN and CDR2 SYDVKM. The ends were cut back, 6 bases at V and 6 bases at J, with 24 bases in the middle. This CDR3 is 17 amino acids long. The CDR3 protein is CASSPPFKQGVGQPQHF. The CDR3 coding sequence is TGTGCCAGCAGCCCCCCGTTTAAGCAGGGAGTAGGTCAGCCCCAGCATTTT.

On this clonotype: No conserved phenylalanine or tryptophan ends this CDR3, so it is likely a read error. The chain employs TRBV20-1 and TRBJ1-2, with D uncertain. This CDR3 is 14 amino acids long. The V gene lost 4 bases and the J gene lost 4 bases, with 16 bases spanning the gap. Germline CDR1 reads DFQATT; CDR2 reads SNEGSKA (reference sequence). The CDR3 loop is CSAKLVEGVYGYTV. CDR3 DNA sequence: TGCAGTGCTAAACTCGTAGAGGGCGTCTATGGCTACACCGTC.

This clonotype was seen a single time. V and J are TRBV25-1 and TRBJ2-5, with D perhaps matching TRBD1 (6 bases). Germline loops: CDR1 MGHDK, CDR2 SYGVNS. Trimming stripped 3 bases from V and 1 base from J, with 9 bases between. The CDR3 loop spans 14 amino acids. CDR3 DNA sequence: TGTGCCAGCAGTGACTGGGGGCTCCAAGAGACCCAGTACTTC. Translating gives CASSDWGLQETQYF.

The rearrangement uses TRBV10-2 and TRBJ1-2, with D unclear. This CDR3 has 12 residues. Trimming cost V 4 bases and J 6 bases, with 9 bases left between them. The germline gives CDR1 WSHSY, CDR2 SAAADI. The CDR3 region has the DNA TGCGCCAGCAGTGGGCGATGGGATGGCTACACCTTC. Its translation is CASSGRWDGYTF.

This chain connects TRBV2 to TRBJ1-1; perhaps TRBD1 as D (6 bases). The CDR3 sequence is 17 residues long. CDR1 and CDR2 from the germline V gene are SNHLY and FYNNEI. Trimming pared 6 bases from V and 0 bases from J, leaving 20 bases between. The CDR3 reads CASRRGEVGTVNTEAFF. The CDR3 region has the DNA TGTGCCAGCAGGAGGGGGGAGGTAGGGACCGTGAACACTGAAGCTTTCTTT.

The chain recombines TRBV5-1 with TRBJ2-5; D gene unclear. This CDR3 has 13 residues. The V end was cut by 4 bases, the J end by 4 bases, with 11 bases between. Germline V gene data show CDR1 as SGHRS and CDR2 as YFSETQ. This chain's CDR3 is CASSRNPSETQYF. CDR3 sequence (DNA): TGCGCCAGCAGCCGGAATCCCTCAGAGACCCAGTACTTC. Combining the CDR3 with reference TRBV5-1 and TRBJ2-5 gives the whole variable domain KAGVTQTPRYLIKTRGQQVTLSCSPISGHRSVSWYQQTPGQGLQFLFEYFSETQRNKGNFPGRFSGRQFSNSRSEMNVSTLELGDSALYLCASSRNPSETQYFGPGTRLLVL.

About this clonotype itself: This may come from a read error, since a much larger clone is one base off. CDR3 coding DNA: TGTGCCAGCAGACTACAGGGGAACACTGAAGCTTTCTTT. Translating it yields CASRLQGNTEAFF. V is TRBV27 and J is TRBJ1-1, with a possible D match to TRBD1 (6 bases). Germline CDR1 is MNHEY and CDR2 is SMNVEV (reference sequence). CDR3 length: 13 amino acids. Trimming stripped 6 bases from V and 1 base from J, with 9 bases between.

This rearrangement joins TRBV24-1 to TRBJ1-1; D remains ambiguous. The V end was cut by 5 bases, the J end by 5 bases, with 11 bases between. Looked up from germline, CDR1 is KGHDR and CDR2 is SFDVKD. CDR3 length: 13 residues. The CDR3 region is CATSGSDETEAFF. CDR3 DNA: TGTGCCACCAGTGGGTCGGATGAGACTGAAGCTTTCTTT.

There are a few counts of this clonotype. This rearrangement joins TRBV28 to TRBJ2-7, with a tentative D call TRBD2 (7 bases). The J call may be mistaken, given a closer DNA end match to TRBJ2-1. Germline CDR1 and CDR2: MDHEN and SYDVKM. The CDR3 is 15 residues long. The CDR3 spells CASSLPLGGGNEQFF. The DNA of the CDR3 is TGTGCCAGCAGTTTACCCTTAGGGGGGGGCAATGAGCAGTTCTTC.